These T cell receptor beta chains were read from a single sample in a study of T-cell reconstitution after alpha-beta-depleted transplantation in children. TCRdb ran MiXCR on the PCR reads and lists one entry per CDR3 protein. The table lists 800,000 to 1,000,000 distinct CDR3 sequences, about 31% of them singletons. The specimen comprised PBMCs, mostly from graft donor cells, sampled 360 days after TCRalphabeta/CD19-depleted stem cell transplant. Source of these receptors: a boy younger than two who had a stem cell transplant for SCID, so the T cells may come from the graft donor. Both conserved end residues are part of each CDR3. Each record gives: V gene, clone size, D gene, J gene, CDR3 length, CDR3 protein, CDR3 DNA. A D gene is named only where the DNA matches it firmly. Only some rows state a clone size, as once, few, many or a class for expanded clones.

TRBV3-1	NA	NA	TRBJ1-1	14	CASSHGPRGTEAFF	TGTGCCAGCAGCCATGGGCCCCGCGGGACTGAAGCTTTCTTT
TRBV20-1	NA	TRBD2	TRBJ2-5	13	CSAATSLRETQYF	TGCAGTGCAGCGACTAGCTTGAGAGAGACCCAGTACTTC
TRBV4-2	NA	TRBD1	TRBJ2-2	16	CASSQEWTGRSGELFF	TGTGCCAGCAGCCAAGAATGGACAGGGAGGTCCGGGGAGCTGTTTTTT
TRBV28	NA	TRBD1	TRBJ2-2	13	CASIGTATGELFF	TGTGCCAGCATAGGGACAGCCACCGGGGAGCTGTTTTTT
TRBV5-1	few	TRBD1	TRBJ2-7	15	CASSLAGQETYEQYF	TGCGCCAGCAGCTTGGCCGGACAGGAAACCTACGAGCAGTACTTC
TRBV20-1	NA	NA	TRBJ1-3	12	CSAVTPGNTIYF	TGCAGTGCTGTCACCCCTGGAAACACCATATATTTT
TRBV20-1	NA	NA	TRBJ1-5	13	CSVKLQGNQPQHF	TGCAGCGTTAAACTACAGGGAAATCAGCCCCAGCATTTT
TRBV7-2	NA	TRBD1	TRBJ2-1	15	CASSSGQLTYNEQFF	TGTGCCAGCAGCTCGGGACAGCTTACCTACAATGAGCAGTTCTTC
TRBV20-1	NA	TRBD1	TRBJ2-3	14	CSARGDRDVDTQYF	TGCAGTGCTAGAGGGGACAGGGATGTAGATACGCAGTATTTT
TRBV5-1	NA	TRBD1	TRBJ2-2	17	CASSLTPGQRTTGELFF	TGCGCCAGCAGCTTAACTCCGGGACAGAGAACTACCGGGGAGCTGTTTTTT
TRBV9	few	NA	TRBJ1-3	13	CASSVSSGNTIYF	TGTGCCAGCAGCGTCAGCTCTGGAAACACCATATATTTT
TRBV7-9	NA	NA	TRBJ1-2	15	CASSLGSVNNYGYTF	TGTGCCAGCAGCTTAGGGAGCGTGAACAACTATGGCTACACCTTC
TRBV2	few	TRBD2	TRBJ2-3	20	CASSEALRRTSGGFTDTQYF	TGTGCCAGCAGTGAAGCGCTTCGAAGGACTAGCGGGGGCTTCACAGATACGCAGTATTTT
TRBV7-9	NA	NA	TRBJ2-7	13	CAGSGLAPYEQYF	TGTGCCGGATCGGGGCTTGCCCCCTACGAGCAGTACTTC
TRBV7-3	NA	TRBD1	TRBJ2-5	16	CASSFSGTGGLETQYF	TGTGCCAGCAGCTTCTCCGGGACAGGGGGCTTGGAGACCCAGTACTTC
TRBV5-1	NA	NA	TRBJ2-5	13	CASSFEVGETQYF	TGCGCCAGCAGCTTCGAGGTTGGGGAGACCCAGTACTTC
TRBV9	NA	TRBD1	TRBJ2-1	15	CASSAGGVGVNEQFF	TGTGCCAGCAGCGCAGGGGGCGTCGGGGTCAATGAGCAGTTCTTC
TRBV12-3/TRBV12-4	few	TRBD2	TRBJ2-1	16	CASSSRSGAPYNEQFF	TGTGCCAGCAGTTCCCGGAGCGGGGCCCCCTACAATGAGCAGTTCTTC
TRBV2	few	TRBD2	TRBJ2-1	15	CASRPLAGGLNEQFF	TGTGCCAGCAGACCGCTAGCGGGGGGGCTGAATGAGCAGTTCTTC
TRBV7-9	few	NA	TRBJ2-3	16	CASSLEVRSSTDTQYF	TGTGCCAGCAGCTTAGAAGTTCGAAGCTCCACAGATACGCAGTATTTT
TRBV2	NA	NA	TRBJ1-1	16	CASPGRVGPLDTEAFF	TGTGCCAGCCCGGGGAGGGTCGGCCCACTGGACACTGAAGCTTTCTTT
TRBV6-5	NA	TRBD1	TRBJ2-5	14	CASSSGQAEETQYF	TGTGCCAGCAGTTCCGGACAGGCCGAAGAGACCCAGTACTTC
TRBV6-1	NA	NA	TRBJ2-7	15	CASSPRGSGLYEQYF	TGTGCCAGCAGCCCCCGGGGGTCTGGGCTCTACGAGCAGTACTTC
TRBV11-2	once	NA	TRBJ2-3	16	CASSLVLRAHTDTQYF	TGTGCCAGCAGCTTAGTTCTTCGAGCACACACAGATACGCAGTATTTT
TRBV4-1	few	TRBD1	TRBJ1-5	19	CASSPEPLPQGPGNQPQHF	TGCGCCAGCAGCCCCGAACCACTTCCACAGGGGCCGGGCAATCAGCCCCAGCATTTT
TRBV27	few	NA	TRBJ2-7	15	CASSWGNLGSYEQYF	TGTGCCAGCAGTTGGGGCAACCTCGGCTCCTACGAGCAGTACTTC
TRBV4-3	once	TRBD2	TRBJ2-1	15	CASSQASGGENEQFF	TGCGCCAGCAGCCAAGCCAGCGGGGGGGAGAATGAGCAGTTCTTC
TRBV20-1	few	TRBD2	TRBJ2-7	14	CSAVLMGGFNEQYF	TGCAGTGCCGTACTCATGGGGGGGTTCAACGAGCAGTACTTC
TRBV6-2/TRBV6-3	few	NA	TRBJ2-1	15	CASSYTGISYNEQFF	TGTGCCAGCAGTTACACCGGAATCTCCTACAATGAGCAGTTCTTC
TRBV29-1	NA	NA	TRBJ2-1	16	CSVTPWAASSYNEQFF	TGCAGCGTGACGCCTTGGGCGGCGAGCTCCTACAATGAGCAGTTCTTC
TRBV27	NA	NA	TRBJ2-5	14	CASSSHIGEETQYF	TGTGCCAGCAGTTCACATATAGGGGAAGAGACCCAGTACTTC
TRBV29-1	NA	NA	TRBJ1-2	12	CSVDKGVGGYTF	TGCAGCGTTGATAAGGGCGTAGGGGGCTACACCTTC
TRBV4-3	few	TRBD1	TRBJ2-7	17	CASSPNILTRDREEQYF	TGCGCCAGCAGCCCTAATATATTGACCCGGGACAGGGAGGAGCAGTACTTC
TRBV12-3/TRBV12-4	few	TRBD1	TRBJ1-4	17	CASSLGSGGATNEKLFF	TGTGCCAGCAGTTTAGGGTCAGGGGGCGCCACTAATGAAAAACTGTTTTTT
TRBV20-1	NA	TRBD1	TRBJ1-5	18	CSARGDPPGGYSNQPQHF	TGCAGTGCTAGGGGAGATCCTCCAGGGGGATATAGCAATCAGCCCCAGCATTTT
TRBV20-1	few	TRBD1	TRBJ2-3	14	CSASPRTGMDTQYF	TGCAGTGCTAGCCCTAGGACAGGGATGGATACGCAGTATTTT
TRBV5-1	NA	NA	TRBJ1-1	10	CASMSTEAFF	TGCGCCAGCATGAGCACTGAAGCTTTCTTT
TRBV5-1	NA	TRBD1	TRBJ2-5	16	CASSLEGQGGPGTQYF	TGCGCCAGCAGCTTGGAGGGACAGGGGGGACCAGGGACCCAGTACTTC
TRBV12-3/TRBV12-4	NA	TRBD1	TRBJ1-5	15	CASSPQGAPRQPQHF	TGTGCCAGCAGTCCCCAGGGGGCGCCGAGGCAGCCCCAGCATTTT
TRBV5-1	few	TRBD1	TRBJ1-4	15	CASSGTGSPNEKLFF	TGCGCCAGCAGCGGGACAGGGAGCCCAAATGAAAAACTGTTTTTT
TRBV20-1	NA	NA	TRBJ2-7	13	CSASQVPTYEQYF	TGCAGTGCCTCACAGGTCCCTACCTACGAGCAGTACTTC